This T cell receptor beta chain was documented in a study of T cell responses to AZD1222 COVID-19 vaccine. General study points: Epitopes outside B.1.351 and B.1.1.7 mutated regions reportedly drew nearly half of spike TCRs. Seropositive status at baseline applied to only a handful of AZD1222 recipients.

V was cut by 2 bases and J by 0 bases, with 8 bases left in between. CDR3 size: 15 residues. CDR1 and CDR2 (germline): MDHEN, SYDVKM. Sequencing used immunoSEQ multiplex PCR; TCRdb keeps in-frame clones, though not all of them. In the table there are some 120,000 clones, almost 95% of which are singletons. This clone was recorded only once. Its cognate antigen is unknown. This specimen was peripheral blood, taken 28 days after the second AZD1222 dose. This receptor was obtained from an adult who received the AZD1222 COVID-19 vaccine. The chain employs TRBV28 and TRBJ2-1; no definite D call. The chain's CDR3 is CASSLLVSSYNEQFF. The CDR3 DNA follows: TGTGCCAGCAGTTTACTAGTAAGCTCCTACAATGAGCAGTTCTTC.